A selection of T cell receptor beta chains follows, all from one sample in a study of somatic mutations in cytotoxic T cells in rheumatoid arthritis. Produced via immunoSEQ multiplex PCR; TCRdb's table is partial and in-frame only. The table has about 4,700 clones, around 78% seen once. The sequenced sample was CD8+ T cells sorted from blood. These receptors were collected from a man aged 70 or older with rheumatoid arthritis. Each CDR3 is given with its conserved first and last residue. The D gene is left open where the match is weak. Some rows have no size entry. The others give once, few or many, or a class for an expanded clone.

V,size,J,D,DNA,CDR3
TRBV6-5,-,TRBJ2-1,-,TGTGCCAGCAGCAGCGGGTTCAGCTCCTACAATGAGCAGTTCTTC,CASSSGFSSYNEQFF
TRBV2,-,TRBJ1-5,TRBD1,TGTGCCAGCAGTGGCCGGGACAGGGGGTTCGATCAGCCCCAGCATTTT,CASSGRDRGFDQPQHF
TRBV11-2,-,TRBJ2-4,-,TGTGCCAGCTTGGACGGGACCAAAAACATTCAGTACTTC,CASLDGTKNIQYF
TRBV11-2,once,TRBJ2-7,-,TGTGCCAGCAGCTTATCAAGAGGGAAGGGCTACGAGCAGTACTTC,CASSLSRGKGYEQYF
TRBV7-9,-,TRBJ2-3,TRBD2,TGTGCCAGCAGCTTAACAGCGGGAGCCACAGATACGCAGTATTTT,CASSLTAGATDTQYF
TRBV7-9,-,TRBJ2-1,-,TGTGCCAGCACCCTTACTTTTGAGCAGTTCTTC,CASTLTFEQFF
TRBV29-1,-,TRBJ2-1,TRBD2,TGCAGCGTTGAATTAATATCTAGCGGGGAATACAATGAGCAGTTCTTC,CSVELISSGEYNEQFF
TRBV25-1,-,TRBJ2-2,TRBD2,TGTGCCAGCAGTGAATGGGTAGCGGGAGTTGGCACCGGGGAGCTGTTTTTT,CASSEWVAGVGTGELFF
TRBV19,few,TRBJ2-2,TRBD2,TGTGCCAGTAGCCTTTTGATGGCTAGCGGACCCGGGGAGCTGTTTTTT,CASSLLMASGPGELFF
TRBV5-7,-,TRBJ1-2,-,TGTGCCAGCAGCTTGTACCTGTGGGGGGAGAGCGTCAACTATGGCTACACCTTC,CASSLYLWGESVNYGYTF
TRBV10-3,few,TRBJ2-1,-,TGTGCCATCATGGTCGCCAGCTCCTACAATGAGCAGTTCTTC,CAIMVASSYNEQFF
TRBV11-2,-,TRBJ2-5,TRBD2,TGTGCCAGCAGCTTTACCAGCGGGGGGGCCGAGACCCAGTACTTC,CASSFTSGGAETQYF
TRBV27,-,TRBJ2-2,-,TGTGCCAGCAGTTTACGACGGAGAAACACCGGGGAGCTGTTTTTT,CASSLRRRNTGELFF
TRBV30,-,TRBJ2-7,-,TGTGCCTGGAGGGCCTCGTTGAGGTCCTACGAGCAGTACTTC,CAWRASLRSYEQYF
TRBV7-5,-,TRBJ2-7,-,TGTGTCAGAAGCTTAGGTGGTAGCGAGCAGTACTTC,CVRSLGGSEQYF
TRBV19,-,TRBJ2-7,TRBD1,TGTGCCAGTAGTATAGCACAGGGGACCTCCTACGAGCAGTACTTC,CASSIAQGTSYEQYF
TRBV29-1,-,TRBJ2-7,-,TGCAGCGTTGATTCTGGGGGACTCTACGAGCAGTACTTC,CSVDSGGLYEQYF
TRBV11-2,-,TRBJ2-1,-,TGTGCCAGCAGCTTATGGCGGGGCGCTAACAATGAGCAGTTCTTC,CASSLWRGANNEQFF
TRBV9,-,TRBJ2-7,-,TGTGCCAGCAGCGTAGCAGGTCACACCCCTTCCTACGAGCAGTACTTC,CASSVAGHTPSYEQYF
TRBV28,-,TRBJ1-5,-,TGTGCCAGCAGAAGCGAGTATAGCAATCAGCCCCAGCATTTT,CASRSEYSNQPQHF
TRBV7-2,-,TRBJ2-1,-,TGTGCCAGCAGCTTGCTCGGGGGGCCTTCCTACAATGAGCAGTTCTTC,CASSLLGGPSYNEQFF
TRBV27,-,TRBJ2-6,-,TGTGCCAGCAGTTTGAGTGTCTCTGGGGCCAACGTCCTGACTTTC,CASSLSVSGANVLTF